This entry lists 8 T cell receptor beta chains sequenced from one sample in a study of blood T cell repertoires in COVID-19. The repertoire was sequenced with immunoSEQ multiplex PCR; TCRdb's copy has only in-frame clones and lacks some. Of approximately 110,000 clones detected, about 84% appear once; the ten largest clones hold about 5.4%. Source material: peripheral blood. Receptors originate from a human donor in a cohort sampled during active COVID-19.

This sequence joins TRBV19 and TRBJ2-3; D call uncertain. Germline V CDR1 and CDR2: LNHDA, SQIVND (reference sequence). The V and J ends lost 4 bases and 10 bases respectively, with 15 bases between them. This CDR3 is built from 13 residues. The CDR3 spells CASSTAVSSAQYF. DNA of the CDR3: TGTGCCAGTAGTACGGCCGTCTCAAGCGCGCAGTATTTT. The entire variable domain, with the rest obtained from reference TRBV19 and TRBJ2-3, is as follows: DGGITQSPKYLFRKEGQNVTLSCEQNLNHDAMYWYRQDPGQGLRLIYYSQIVNDFQKGDIAEGYSVSREKKESFPLTVTSAQKNPTAFYLCASSTAVSSAQYFGPGTRLTVL.

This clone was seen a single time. The CDR3: CASIKGASMNTEAFF. In DNA form, the CDR3 reads TGTGCCAGCATCAAAGGGGCCAGCATGAACACTGAAGCTTTCTTT. The chain has TRBV6-5 and TRBJ1-1; tentative D call: TRBD1 (5 bases). The CDR3 covers 15 residues. With 7 bases removed from V and 0 bases from J, the gap between germline ends came to 15 bases. CDR1 and CDR2 from the germline V gene are MNHEY and SVGAGI.

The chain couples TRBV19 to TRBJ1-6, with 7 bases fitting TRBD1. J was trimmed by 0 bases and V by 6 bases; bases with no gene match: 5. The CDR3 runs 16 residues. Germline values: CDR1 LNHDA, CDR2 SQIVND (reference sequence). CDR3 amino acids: CASSDRVSSYNSPLHF. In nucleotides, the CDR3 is TGTGCCAGTAGCGACAGGGTGAGCTCCTATAATTCACCCCTCCACTTT.

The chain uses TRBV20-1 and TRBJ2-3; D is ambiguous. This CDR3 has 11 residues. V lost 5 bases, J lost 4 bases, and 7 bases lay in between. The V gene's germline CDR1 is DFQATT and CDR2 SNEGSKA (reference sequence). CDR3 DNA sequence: TGCAGTGCTCCGTTAGCAGATACGCAGTATTTT. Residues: CSAPLADTQYF.

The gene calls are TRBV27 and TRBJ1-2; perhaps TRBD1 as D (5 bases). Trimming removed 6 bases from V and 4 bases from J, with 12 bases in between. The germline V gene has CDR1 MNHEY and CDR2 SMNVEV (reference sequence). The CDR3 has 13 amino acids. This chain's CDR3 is CASRKTGVYGYTF. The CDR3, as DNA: TGTGCCAGCAGAAAAACAGGAGTCTATGGCTACACCTTC.

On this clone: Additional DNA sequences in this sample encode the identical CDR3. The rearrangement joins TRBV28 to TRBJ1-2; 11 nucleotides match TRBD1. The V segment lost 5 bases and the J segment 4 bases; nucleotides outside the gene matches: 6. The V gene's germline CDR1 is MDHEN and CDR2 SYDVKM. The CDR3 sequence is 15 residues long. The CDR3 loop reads CASSRWTGGGYGYTF. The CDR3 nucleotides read TGTGCCAGCAGTAGATGGACAGGGGGCGGCTATGGCTACACCTTC.

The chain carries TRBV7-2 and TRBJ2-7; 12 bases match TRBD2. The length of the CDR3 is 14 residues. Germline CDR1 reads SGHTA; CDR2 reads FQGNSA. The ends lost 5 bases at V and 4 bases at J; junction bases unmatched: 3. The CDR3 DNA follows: TGTGCCAGCAGCCGGACTAGCGGGAAGTACGAGCAGTACTTC. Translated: CASSRTSGKYEQYF.

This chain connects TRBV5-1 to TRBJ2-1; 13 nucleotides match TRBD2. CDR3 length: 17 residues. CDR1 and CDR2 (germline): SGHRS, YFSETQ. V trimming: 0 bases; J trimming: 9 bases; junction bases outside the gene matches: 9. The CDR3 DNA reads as TGCGCCAGCAGCTTGGAAGGACTAGCGGGAGAGGAGGGTGAGCAGTTCTTC. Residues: CASSLEGLAGEEGEQFF.